These T cell receptor beta chains were read from a single sample in a study of blood T cell repertoires in COVID-19. Sequencing used immunoSEQ multiplex PCR; TCRdb keeps in-frame clones, though not all of them. The table includes some 220,000 clones, around 85% detected once. Sequencing used peripheral blood. The origin of the receptors is a woman aged 60 to 75 with active or convalescent COVID-19. The CDR3 runs from the conserved cysteine through the conserved F or W. A D gene is named only where the DNA matches it firmly. Only some rows state a clone size, as once, few, many or a class for expanded clones.

TRBJ1-2 once . TRBV11-2 CASSLAGSTSMAPGYTF TGTGCCAGCAGCTTGGCAGGGTCTACTTCTATGGCCCCCGGCTACACCTTC
TRBJ1-2 . . TRBV19 CASSVQGLVGYTF TGTGCCAGTAGTGTGCAGGGGTTGGTTGGCTACACCTTC
TRBJ2-2 . TRBD1 TRBV9 CASSIGPGTGNGELFF TGTGCCAGCAGCATAGGCCCCGGGACAGGGAACGGGGAGCTGTTTTTT
TRBJ1-2 few . TRBV19 CASSIWPGNYGYTF TGTGCCAGTAGTATTTGGCCAGGGAACTATGGCTACACCTTC
TRBJ2-5 . TRBD1 TRBV6-6 CASSPGQGQETQYF TGTGCCAGCAGCCCTGGACAGGGCCAAGAGACCCAGTACTTC
TRBJ2-5 once TRBD1 TRBV5-1 CASSLAGQGVSQETQYF TGCGCCAGCAGCTTGGCCGGACAGGGGGTGTCTCAAGAGACCCAGTACTTC
TRBJ1-6 . TRBD1 TRBV4-1 CASSQESPTGSGYSPLHF TGCGCCAGCAGCCAAGAATCCCCGACAGGGTCGGGATATTCACCCCTCCACTTT
TRBJ1-1 once . TRBV19 CASSIARDMNTEAFF TGTGCCAGTAGTATAGCTCGGGATATGAACACTGAAGCTTTCTTT
TRBJ1-4 . . TRBV5-6 CASSLWGGSEKLFF TGTGCCAGCAGCTTGTGGGGGGGAAGTGAAAAACTGTTTTTT
TRBJ2-5 . . TRBV7-2 CASTLPLEETQYF TGTGCCAGCACGCTCCCTCTTGAGGAGACCCAGTACTTC
TRBJ2-3 . . TRBV15 CATSRAGGGTDTQYF TGTGCCACCAGCAGAGCTGGCGGGGGCACAGATACGCAGTATTTT
TRBJ2-3 once TRBD2 TRBV11-3 CASSGSGSGTDTQYF TGTGCCAGCAGCGGCAGCGGGAGTGGGACAGATACGCAGTATTTT
TRBJ2-5 . TRBD1 TRBV19 CASSIGSGGAQTQYF TGTGCCAGTAGTATAGGGTCAGGGGGCGCCCAGACCCAGTACTTC
TRBJ1-2 . TRBD1 TRBV10-2 CASGLTGINYGYTF TGCGCCAGCGGCTTGACAGGGATCAACTATGGCTACACCTTC
TRBJ2-1 . . TRBV18 CASSPPSENEQFF TGTGCCAGCTCACCACCTTCGGAGAATGAGCAGTTCTTC
TRBJ2-1 . . TRBV29-1 CSVELVGQSKGSYNEQFF TGCAGCGTTGAACTGGTAGGACAATCTAAGGGGTCCTACAATGAGCAGTTCTTC
TRBJ2-5 once TRBD1 TRBV18 CASSPWPTGAGDQETQYF TGTGCCAGCTCACCCTGGCCGACAGGGGCGGGCGACCAAGAGACCCAGTACTTC
TRBJ2-1 . TRBD1 TRBV29-1 CSVGTASRNEQFF TGCAGCGTCGGGACAGCCTCTAGGAATGAGCAGTTCTTC
TRBJ1-2 . . TRBV15 CATSTPTGTQKRDYGYTF TGTGCCACCAGCACCCCAACCGGGACTCAAAAAAGGGACTATGGCTACACCTTC
TRBJ2-2 . . TRBV14 CASSQAGVFGELFF TGTGCCAGCAGCCAAGCCGGAGTTTTTGGGGAGCTGTTTTTT
TRBJ1-1 . TRBD1 TRBV27 CASSLVGQGYTEAFF TGTGCCAGCAGTTTGGTTGGACAGGGATATACTGAAGCTTTCTTT
TRBJ1-2 . . TRBV5-8 CASSFPGTPGYTF TGTGCCAGCAGCTTCCCGGGGACACCTGGCTACACCTTC
TRBJ1-6 . . TRBV3-1/TRBV3-2 CASSQVGQVGSPLHF TGTGCCAGCAGCCAAGTAGGCCAGGTCGGATCACCCCTCCACTTT
TRBJ2-1 . TRBD2 TRBV7-9 CASSFRLAGGEYNEQFF TGTGCCAGCAGCTTCCGACTAGCGGGGGGGGAATACAATGAGCAGTTCTTC
TRBJ1-1 . . TRBV21-1 CASSGPGQGEETEAFF TGTGCCAGCAGCGGCCCGGGACAGGGTGAGGAGACTGAAGCTTTCTTT
TRBJ2-3 . TRBD1 TRBV18 CASSRDSSTDTQYF TGTGCCAGCTCACGGGACAGTAGCACAGATACGCAGTATTTT
TRBJ1-6 . . TRBV18 CASSPPSGSPLHF TGTGCCAGCTCACCACCGTCGGGTTCACCCCTCCACTTT
TRBJ1-5 few . TRBV28 CAILGLSRGPQHF TGTGCCATCCTCGGACTCTCCCGGGGGCCCCAGCATTTT
TRBJ2-6 . TRBD2 TRBV11-3 CASSLDIPLSGKGGANVLTF TGTGCCAGCAGCTTAGATATCCCCCTGAGCGGGAAGGGTGGGGCCAACGTCCTGACTTTC
TRBJ1-1 . TRBD1 TRBV29-1 CSATFTGQGATEAFF TGCAGCGCTACCTTCACGGGACAGGGAGCTACTGAAGCTTTCTTT
TRBJ2-2 . . TRBV3-1/TRBV3-2 CASSQGGRATGELFF TGTGCCAGCAGCCAAGGCGGGCGGGCCACCGGGGAGCTGTTTTTT
TRBJ1-2 . TRBD1 TRBV5-6 CASSFGQGGSGYTF TGTGCCAGCAGCTTCGGGCAGGGGGGAAGTGGCTACACCTTC
TRBJ2-1 . . TRBV18 CASSPQTGEGFF TGTGCCAGCTCACCACAGACAGGCGAGGGGTTCTTC
TRBJ2-7 . . TRBV7-6 CASSLGGNAYEQYF TGTGCCAGCAGCTTGGGAGGTAATGCCTACGAGCAGTACTTC
TRBJ1-2 once TRBD1 TRBV5-1 CASSGTGDLSGYTF TGCGCCAGCAGCGGGACAGGGGATCTGAGTGGCTACACCTTC
TRBJ1-1 . TRBD1 TRBV30 CAWTRTGRSGYTEAFF TGTGCCTGGACACGGACAGGGCGGTCGGGGTACACTGAAGCTTTCTTT
TRBJ1-6 . . TRBV3-1/TRBV3-2 CASRPAGGASPLHF TGTGCCAGCAGACCTGCGGGCGGCGCTTCACCCCTCCACTTT
TRBJ2-2 . . TRBV6-6 CASSGTSTRRELFF TGTGCCAGCAGCGGCACCTCGACTAGACGGGAGCTGTTTTTT
TRBJ2-2 . . TRBV19 CASRRARNTGELFF TGTGCCAGTAGGAGGGCCCGAAACACCGGGGAGCTGTTTTTT
TRBJ1-5 . TRBD1 TRBV6-2/TRBV6-3 CASSPGDRNQPQHF TGTGCCAGCAGTCCCGGGGACAGGAATCAGCCCCAGCATTTT
TRBJ1-4 . . TRBV7-9 CASSLGLRGTNEKLFF TGTGCCAGCAGCTTAGGCTTACGAGGCACTAATGAAAAACTGTTTTTT
TRBJ2-3 once . TRBV25-1 CASSVFAGAGDTQYF TGTGCCAGCAGTGTGTTTGCGGGGGCGGGAGATACGCAGTATTTT
TRBJ2-1 . TRBD1 TRBV9 CASMKGAGRGEQFF TGTGCCAGCATGAAGGGGGCCGGTCGCGGTGAGCAGTTCTTC
TRBJ1-6 . . TRBV5-5 CASSLLVAENSPLHF TGTGCCAGCAGCTTGTTGGTGGCGGAGAATTCACCCCTCCACTTT
TRBJ2-5 . TRBD2 TRBV2 CASSTGLAGGQETQYF TGTGCCAGCAGTACCGGACTAGCGGGGGGCCAAGAGACCCAGTACTTC
TRBJ2-1 . . TRBV5-6 CASSLYTYNEQFF TGTGCCAGCAGCTTATACACCTACAATGAGCAGTTCTTC
TRBJ2-1 . TRBD2 TRBV6-5 CASSSPGTRSSGEQFF TGTGCCAGCAGTTCCCCCGGGACTAGGAGTTCGGGTGAGCAGTTCTTC
TRBJ2-1 . TRBD2 TRBV24-1 CATRKAGGQGEQFF TGTGCCACCAGAAAAGCGGGAGGCCAGGGTGAGCAGTTCTTC